The present TCR beta chain was sequenced within a study of OX40 agonist ivuxolimab in advanced cancers. The CDR3 is 14 amino acids. Germline CDR1 is SGDLS and CDR2 is YYNGEE. The ends were cut back, 0 bases at V and 6 bases at J, with 12 bases in the middle. As to this clone: The antigen is unknown.

Notes on the study in general: Antigen specificity was not determined for the expanded peripheral T cells.

The table came from immunoSEQ multiplex PCR; TCRdb's copy has only in-frame clones and leaves some out. The sample holds about 100,000 clones, 89% seen once. This clonotype was sampled from an adult with an advanced solid tumor such as melanoma, head and neck, liver or kidney cancer. Sequencing used CD4+ or CD8+ T cells sorted from blood, obtained in a trial of the OX40 agonist ivuxolimab. The chain couples TRBV9 to TRBJ1-1; TRBD1 might be the D (6 bases). CDR3 DNA sequence: TGTGCCAGCAGCGTAGAGACAGGAGGTGCTGAAGCTTTCTTT. This translates into CASSVETGGAEAFF.